The 28 T cell receptor beta chains below all came from one sample that was sequenced in a study of T-cell reconstitution after alpha-beta-depleted transplantation in children. Unique molecular identifiers were used in preparing the TCRbeta library. TCRdb reprocessed the PCR reads with MiXCR, giving one entry per CDR3 protein. The sample contains around 670,000 distinct CDR3 sequences, approximately 14% of which appear only once. The sequences come from PBMCs, collected before TCRalphabeta/CD19-depleted stem cell transplant. These receptors originate from a girl aged 2-15 years with congenital amegakaryocytic thrombocytopenia, due to receive a stem cell transplant.

The rearrangement uses TRBV29-1 and TRBJ2-7, with D unclear. The germline V gene encodes CDR1 SQVTM and CDR2 ANQGSEA. The V and J ends lost 2 bases and 4 bases respectively, with 12 bases between them. This CDR3 is 13 amino acids long. The CDR3 reads CSVELQRPYEQYF. CDR3 in DNA: TGCAGCGTTGAACTACAGCGTCCGTACGAGCAGTACTTC.

This clonotype showed up many times. The chain has TRBV20-1 and TRBJ2-3; D is perhaps TRBD2 (6 bases). V lost 7 bases and J lost 8, with 22 bases in between. The CDR3 runs 14 residues. Germline V gene lookup returns CDR1 DFQATT and CDR2 SNEGSKA (reference sequence). CDR3 protein: CSGNRDPGDGTQYF. The CDR3 DNA reads as TGCAGTGGGAACCGGGACCCGGGAGACGGTACGCAGTATTTT.

Many counts were recorded for this clonotype. The rearrangement links TRBV20-1 to TRBJ2-5, with D possibly matching TRBD2 (5 bases). Germline CDR1 reads DFQATT; CDR2 reads SNEGSKA (reference sequence). Trimming took off 4 bases at V and 2 bases at J, with 20 bases between the two ends. CDR3 length: 16 amino acids. CDR3 protein: CSANTVGGGFQETQYF. DNA of the CDR3: TGCAGTGCTAATACTGTCGGAGGCGGGTTTCAAGAGACCCAGTACTTC.

There are a few counts of this clonotype. The V gene is TRBV7-2, the J gene TRBJ1-4; D not resolved. The CDR3 has 16 amino acids. Germline V gene data show CDR1 as SGHTA and CDR2 as FQGNSA. Trimming cost V 5 bases and J 6 bases, with 19 bases left between them. CDR3 DNA: TGTGCCAGCAGCAGAGTACCCGGGAAGGGTGATGAAAAACTGTTTTTT. This translates into CASSRVPGKGDEKLFF.

This clonotype was recorded a few times. The chain links TRBV12-3 or TRBV12-4 to TRBJ2-7; 7 nucleotides match TRBD1. The length of the CDR3 is 17 residues. Trimming removed 6 bases from V and 2 bases from J; junction bases left unmatched: 16. The DNA for the CDR3 is TGTGCCAGCAGGCACTCCTCCGGGACAGTAGAGGCCTACGAGCAGTACTTC. This translates into CASRHSSGTVEAYEQYF.

This clonotype showed up just a few times. V gene TRBV27 combines with J gene TRBJ2-1; maybe TRBD2 (6 bases). Germline CDR1 MNHEY, CDR2 SMNVEV (reference sequence). This CDR3 region has 15 residues. V lost 3 bases to trimming and J lost 2 bases, with 11 bases between them. CDR3 coding DNA: TGTGCCAGCAGTTTGATCCGGGAGACCTACAATGAGCAGTTCTTC. This sequence encodes CASSLIRETYNEQFF.

This clonotype has ten or more counts. This chain joins TRBV19 and TRBJ2-1, with 10 bases aligning to TRBD1. The CDR3 extends over 14 amino acids. Germline V gives CDR1 LNHDA, CDR2 SQIVND (reference sequence). J was trimmed by 2 bases and V by 7 bases; bases with no gene match: 2. The CDR3 is CASIGQGAYNEQFF. The CDR3 coding sequence is TGTGCCAGTATAGGACAGGGGGCCTACAATGAGCAGTTCTTC.

This clonotype was found once. One base away lies a much larger clone, so this may be a sequencing read error. This sequence joins TRBV20-1 and TRBJ2-3; TRBD2 matches 8 bases. From germline, CDR1 is DFQATT and CDR2 SNEGSKA (reference sequence). This CDR3 comprises 13 residues. The CDR3 protein is CSELADLTDTHYF. In DNA form, the CDR3 reads TGCAGTGAACTAGCGGACCTCACAGATACGCATTATTTT.

This clonotype was seen more than once but under ten times. This sequence joins TRBV7-9 and TRBJ2-3, with D perhaps TRBD1 (5 bases). Germline V gene data show CDR1 as SEHNR and CDR2 as FQNEAQ (reference sequence). The ends were cut back, 2 bases at V and 5 bases at J, with 8 bases in the middle. This CDR3 has 13 amino acids. The chain's CDR3 is CASSLKGRDTQYF. CDR3 bases: TGTGCCAGCAGCTTAAAGGGGCGAGATACGCAGTATTTT.

This clonotype was detected only a few times. V gene TRBV28 combines with J gene TRBJ2-7; D may be TRBD2 (6 bases). Trimming cost V 3 bases and J 9 bases, with 15 bases left between them. The CDR3 extends over 13 amino acids. Germline assignment: CDR1 MDHEN and CDR2 SYDVKM. The CDR3 bases are TGTGCCAGCAGTTTTATGCGGGATTGGGTGCAGTACTTC. Encoded protein: CASSFMRDWVQYF.

This clonotype was picked up many times. The V and J genes are TRBV29-1 and TRBJ2-5, with 11 bases that match TRBD2. The V segment lost 7 bases and the J segment 5 bases; nucleotides outside the gene matches: 9. Per the germline V gene, CDR1 is SQVTM and CDR2 is ANQGSEA. The CDR3 runs 14 residues. The CDR3 protein is CSAILAGEGETQYF. DNA of the CDR3: TGCAGCGCCATACTAGCGGGAGAAGGGGAGACCCAGTACTTC.

Ten or more counts support this clonotype. The chain uses TRBV29-1 and TRBJ2-3; D might be TRBD2 (6 bases). Trimming left V 6 bases short and J 2 bases short, with 12 bases between. CDR1 SQVTM and CDR2 ANQGSEA come from the germline V gene. The CDR3 has 13 residues. This chain's CDR3 is CSVLGEATDTQYF. The CDR3 DNA follows: TGCAGCGTGTTGGGGGAGGCCACAGATACGCAGTATTTT.

This clonotype occurred many times. The rearrangement joins TRBV20-1 to TRBJ2-1; the D gene could be TRBD1 or TRBD2 (5 bases each). Trimming removed 6 bases from V and 9 bases from J, with 24 bases in between. The CDR3 consists of 15 residues. The germline gives CDR1 DFQATT, CDR2 SNEGSKA (reference sequence). CDR3 sequence reads: CSAPFGAFFSGEQFF. CDR3 DNA sequence: TGCAGTGCCCCCTTCGGGGCCTTCTTTTCTGGTGAGCAGTTCTTC.

The chain uses TRBV7-8 and TRBJ1-1, with TRBD1 matching 7 bases. This CDR3 region has 16 residues. Germline values: CDR1 SGHVS, CDR2 FQNEAQ. Unmatched junction bases numbered 9, after V lost 2 bases and J lost 3 bases. The CDR3 reads CASSLRGGPRDTEAFF. CDR3 nucleotide sequence: TGTGCCAGCAGCTTAAGAGGGGGCCCGAGGGACACTGAAGCTTTCTTT.

This clonotype was seen many times. This chain uses TRBV7-2 with TRBJ2-3, with 12 nucleotides matching TRBD2. In germline, CDR1 is SGHTA, CDR2 FQGNSA. J was trimmed by 11 bases and V by 5 bases; bases with no gene match: 5. The CDR3 is 13 residues long. CDR3 sequence: CASSRLAGGLQYF. The DNA for the CDR3 is TGTGCCAGCAGCCGGCTAGCGGGAGGGTTGCAGTATTTT.

A few counts support this clonotype. The J gene is TRBJ2-1, the V gene TRBV18; 7 bases match TRBD2. Trimming cost V 1 base and J 5 bases; bases outside gene matches: 2. CDR1 and CDR2 (germline): KGHSH, LQKENI. The CDR3 contains 14 residues. The CDR3 nucleotides are TGTGCCAGCTCACCACGGGACTACGACAATGAGCAGTTCTTC. This translates into CASSPRDYDNEQFF.

This clonotype was detected ten times or more. The chain is built from TRBV7-2 and TRBJ2-7; TRBD2 agrees at 7 bases. V was clipped by 1 base and J by 7 bases; unmatched bases: 10. CDR3 size: 15 residues. Germline values: CDR1 SGHTA, CDR2 FQGNSA. CDR3 sequence reads: CASSLETAGVGEQYF. The CDR3 DNA reads TGTGCCAGCAGCTTAGAGACTGCGGGAGTGGGGGAGCAGTACTTC.

At least ten counts were recorded for this clonotype. A junction end diverges from the germline sequence, so it may reflect a read error. The chain is built from TRBV5-1 and TRBJ2-5; D not certain. Germline assignment: CDR1 SGHRS and CDR2 YFSETQ. The CDR3 sequence is 14 residues long. CDR3 nucleotides: TGCGCCAGCAGCTTGGGACACCAGCAAGAGGCCCAGTACTTC. It is translated as CASSLGHQQEAQYF.

This clonotype showed up just a few times. V gene TRBV5-1 combines with J gene TRBJ2-7; TRBD1 aligns across 11 bases. Per germline, CDR1 SGHRS and CDR2 YFSETQ. The CDR3 sequence is 14 residues long. The ends lost 7 bases at V and 4 bases at J; junction bases unmatched: 7. CDR3 sequence (DNA): TGCGCCAGCCGAGGACAGGGGGCAGATTACGAGCAGTACTTC. It yields the protein CASRGQGADYEQYF.

This clonotype was seen a handful of times. V gene TRBV24-1 combines with J gene TRBJ2-1; D possibly matches TRBD1 or TRBD2 (5 bases each). Trimming removed 4 bases at V and 8 bases at J, with 17 bases between. The CDR3 has 15 amino acids. Germline V gene data show CDR1 as KGHDR and CDR2 as SFDVKD. The DNA of the CDR3 is TGTGCCACCAGTGACCCGGGGCTAGTGAACGATGAGCAGTTCTTC. Residues: CATSDPGLVNDEQFF.

This clonotype was observed at least ten times. V is TRBV29-1 and J is TRBJ2-1, with TRBD1 matching over 10 bases. Germline V gives CDR1 SQVTM, CDR2 ANQGSEA. This CDR3 spans 13 amino acids. V lost 4 bases and J lost 8; bases outside the gene matches: 5. The CDR3 coding sequence is TGCAGCGTTGGGGGGACAGGGGCACATGAGCAGTTCTTC. It specifies CSVGGTGAHEQFF.

There are many counts of this clonotype. V gene TRBV5-1 combines with J gene TRBJ1-5; 7 bases map to TRBD1. This CDR3 has 15 residues. With V trimmed by 0 bases and J by 6 bases, 6 bases remained unmatched. The germline V gene encodes CDR1 SGHRS and CDR2 YFSETQ. The DNA of the CDR3 is TGCGCCAGCAGCTTGGTAGGCAGGGGGGGTCAGCCCCAGCATTTT. This encodes CASSLVGRGGQPQHF.

The chain uses TRBV5-1 and TRBJ2-3; 8 positions agree with TRBD2. Unmatched junction bases numbered 13, after V lost 6 bases and J lost 7 bases. Germline CDR1 and CDR2: SGHRS and YFSETQ. CDR3 length: 15 residues. This CDR3 is CASTGSGTAEYTQYF. CDR3 DNA sequence: TGCGCCAGCACCGGTAGCGGGACGGCCGAGTATACGCAGTATTTT. The full variable domain, completed using reference TRBV5-1 and TRBJ2-3, is KAGVTQTPRYLIKTRGQQVTLSCSPISGHRSVSWYQQTPGQGLQFLFEYFSETQRNKGNFPGRFSGRQFSNSRSEMNVSTLELGDSALYLCASTGSGTAEYTQYFGPGTRLTVL.

The sample holds many counts of this clonotype. V gene TRBV7-8 combines with J gene TRBJ2-2; D is possibly TRBD2 (5 bases). Deletions cut 1 base from V and 4 bases from J, with 10 bases between. This CDR3 region has 15 residues. Germline CDR1 is SGHVS and CDR2 is FQNEAQ. The CDR3 DNA reads TGTGCCAGCAGCTTAGTTCCGGGGAGCACCGGGGAGCTGTTTTTT. Its protein is CASSLVPGSTGELFF.

The chain combines TRBV4-1 with TRBJ2-2; possibly TRBD1 for D (6 bases). Trimming pared 8 bases from V and 6 bases from J, leaving 16 bases between. This CDR3 contains 14 residues. Germline lookup yields CDR1 MGHRA and CDR2 YSYEKL. The CDR3 DNA sequence: TGCGCCAGCCGACAGGTCGGGGATTCCGGGGAGCTGTTTTTT. Its translation: CASRQVGDSGELFF.

The chain joins TRBV5-1 to TRBJ1-3; 7 nucleotides line up with TRBD1. The CDR3 covers 16 residues. Trimming removed 2 bases from V and 0 bases from J; junction bases left unmatched: 5. Per the germline V gene, CDR1 is SGHRS and CDR2 is YFSETQ. The DNA of the CDR3 is TGCGCCAGCAGCTTTCAGGGGGTGAACTCTGGAAACACCATATATTTT. Translation gives CASSFQGVNSGNTIYF.

V is TRBV6-5 and J is TRBJ2-1; no clear D gene. CDR3 length equals 11 residues. Germline V gene lookup returns CDR1 MNHEY and CDR2 SVGAGI. With 6 bases removed from V and 10 bases from J, the gap between germline ends came to 10 bases. CDR3 in amino acids: CASSHGEEQFF. CDR3 in DNA: TGTGCCAGCAGCCACGGTGAGGAGCAGTTCTTC.

A few counts support this clonotype. The J gene is TRBJ2-3, the V gene TRBV7-6; possibly TRBD1 for D (5 bases). The V end was cut by 7 bases, the J end by 0 bases, with 14 bases between. CDR3 length equals 15 residues. The germline V gene has CDR1 SGHVS and CDR2 FNYEAQ. The CDR3 DNA is TGTGCCAGCAACAGGAGAAGGGGAAGCACAGATACGCAGTATTTT. Translating gives CASNRRRGSTDTQYF.